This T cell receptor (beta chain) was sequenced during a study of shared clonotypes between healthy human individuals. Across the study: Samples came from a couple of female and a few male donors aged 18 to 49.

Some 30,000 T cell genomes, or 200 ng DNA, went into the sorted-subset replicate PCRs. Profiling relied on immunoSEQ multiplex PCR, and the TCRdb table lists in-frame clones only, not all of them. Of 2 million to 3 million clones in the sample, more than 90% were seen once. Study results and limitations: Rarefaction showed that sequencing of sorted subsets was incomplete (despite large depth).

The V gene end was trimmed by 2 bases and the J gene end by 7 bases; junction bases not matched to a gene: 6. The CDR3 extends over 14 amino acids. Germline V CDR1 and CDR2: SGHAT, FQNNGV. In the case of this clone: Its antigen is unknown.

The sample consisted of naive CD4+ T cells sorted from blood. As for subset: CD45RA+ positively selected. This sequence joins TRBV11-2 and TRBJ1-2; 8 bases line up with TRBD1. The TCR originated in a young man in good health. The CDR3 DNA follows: TGTGCCAGCAGCTTAATAGACAGGGGCGCTGGCTACACCTTC. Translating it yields CASSLIDRGAGYTF.